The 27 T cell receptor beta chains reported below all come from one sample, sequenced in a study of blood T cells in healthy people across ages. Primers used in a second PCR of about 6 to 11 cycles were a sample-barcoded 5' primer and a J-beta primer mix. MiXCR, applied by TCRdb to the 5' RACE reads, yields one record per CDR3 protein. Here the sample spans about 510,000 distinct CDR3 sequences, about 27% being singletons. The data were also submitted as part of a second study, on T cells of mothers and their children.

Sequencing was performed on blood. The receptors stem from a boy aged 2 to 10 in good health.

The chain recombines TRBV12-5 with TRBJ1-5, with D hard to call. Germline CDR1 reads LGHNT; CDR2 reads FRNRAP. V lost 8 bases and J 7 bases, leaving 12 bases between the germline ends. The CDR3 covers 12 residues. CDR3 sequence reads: CASSGSIQPQHF. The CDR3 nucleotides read TGTGCTAGTTCGGGGAGCATCCAGCCCCAGCATTTT.

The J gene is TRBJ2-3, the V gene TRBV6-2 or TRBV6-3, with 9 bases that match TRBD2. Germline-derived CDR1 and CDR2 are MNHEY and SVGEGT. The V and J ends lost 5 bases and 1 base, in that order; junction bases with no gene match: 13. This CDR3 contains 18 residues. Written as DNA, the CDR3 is TGTGCCAGCAGTAGAGGTACTTTAGCGGGGGCCCGCACAGATACGCAGTATTTT. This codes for CASSRGTLAGARTDTQYF.

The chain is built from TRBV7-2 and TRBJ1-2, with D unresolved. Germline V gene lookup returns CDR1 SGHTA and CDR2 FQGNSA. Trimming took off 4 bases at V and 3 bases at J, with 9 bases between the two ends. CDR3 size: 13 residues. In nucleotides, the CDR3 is TGTGCCAGCAGCTCCCGCGGTCACTATGGCTACACCTTC. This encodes CASSSRGHYGYTF. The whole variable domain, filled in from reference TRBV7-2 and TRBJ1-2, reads GAGVSQSPSNKVTEKGKDVELRCDPISGHTALYWYRQSLGQGLEFLIYFQGNSAPDKSGLPSDRFSAERTGGSVSTLTIQRTQQEDSAVYLCASSSRGHYGYTFGSGTRLTVV.

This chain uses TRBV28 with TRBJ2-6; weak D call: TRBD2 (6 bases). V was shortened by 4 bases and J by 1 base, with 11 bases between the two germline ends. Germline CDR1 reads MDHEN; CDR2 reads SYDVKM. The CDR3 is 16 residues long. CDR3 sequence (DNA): TGTGCCAGCAGTTGGGCCCGGGGGTCTGGGGCCAACGTCCTGACTTTC. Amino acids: CASSWARGSGANVLTF.

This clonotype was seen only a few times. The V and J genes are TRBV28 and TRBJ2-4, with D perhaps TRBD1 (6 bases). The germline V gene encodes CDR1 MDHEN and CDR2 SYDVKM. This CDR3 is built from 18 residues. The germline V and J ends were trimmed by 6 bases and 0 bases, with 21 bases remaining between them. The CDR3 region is CASSLGGVKGSAKNIQYF. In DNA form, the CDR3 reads TGTGCCAGCAGCCTAGGGGGTGTGAAGGGGTCAGCCAAAAACATTCAGTACTTC.

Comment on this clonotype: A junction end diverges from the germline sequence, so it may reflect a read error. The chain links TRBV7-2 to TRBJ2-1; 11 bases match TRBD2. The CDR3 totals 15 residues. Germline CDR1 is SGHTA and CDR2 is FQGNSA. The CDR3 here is CASSLALAGVDERFF. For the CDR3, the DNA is TGTGCCAGCAGCCTAGCACTAGCGGGAGTCGATGAGCGGTTCTTC.

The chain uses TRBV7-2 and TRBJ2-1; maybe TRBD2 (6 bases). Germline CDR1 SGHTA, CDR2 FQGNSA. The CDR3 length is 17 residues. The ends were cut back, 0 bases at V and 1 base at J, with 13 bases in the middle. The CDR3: CASSLALRAGSYNEQFF. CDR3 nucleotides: TGTGCCAGCAGCTTAGCCCTAAGGGCGGGGTCCTACAATGAGCAGTTCTTC.

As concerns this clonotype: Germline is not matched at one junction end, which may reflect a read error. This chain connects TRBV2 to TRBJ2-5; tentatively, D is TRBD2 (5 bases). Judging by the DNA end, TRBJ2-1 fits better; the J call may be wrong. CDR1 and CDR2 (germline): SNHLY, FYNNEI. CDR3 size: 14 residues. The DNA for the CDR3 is TGTGCCAGCAGTGAAGAGGACTCCCACAATGAGCAGTTCTTC. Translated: CASSEEDSHNEQFF.

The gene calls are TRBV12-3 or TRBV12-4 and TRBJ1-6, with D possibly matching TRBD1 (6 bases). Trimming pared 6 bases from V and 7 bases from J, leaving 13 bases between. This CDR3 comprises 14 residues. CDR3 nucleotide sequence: TGTGCCAGCAGCCCGGGACACCAGAATTCACCCCTCCACTTT. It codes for CASSPGHQNSPLHF.

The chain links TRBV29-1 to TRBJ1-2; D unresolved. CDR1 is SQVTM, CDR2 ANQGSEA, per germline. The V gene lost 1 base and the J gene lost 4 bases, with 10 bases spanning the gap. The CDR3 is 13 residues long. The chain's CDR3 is CSVEGQYGYGYTF. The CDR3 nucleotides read TGCAGCGTTGAAGGTCAGTACGGCTATGGCTACACCTTC.

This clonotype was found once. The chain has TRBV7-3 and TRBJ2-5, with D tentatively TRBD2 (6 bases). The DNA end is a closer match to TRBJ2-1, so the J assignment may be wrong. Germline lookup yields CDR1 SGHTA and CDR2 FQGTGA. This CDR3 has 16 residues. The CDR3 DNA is TGTGCCAGCAGCTTAAAGGGAGGTGCCTATGAAAATGAGCAGTTCTTC. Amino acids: CASSLKGGAYENEQFF.

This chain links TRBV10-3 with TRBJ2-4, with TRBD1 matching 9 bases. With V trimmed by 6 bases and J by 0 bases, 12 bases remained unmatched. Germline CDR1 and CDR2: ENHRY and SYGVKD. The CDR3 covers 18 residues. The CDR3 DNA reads TGTGCCATCAGCCAGGGGTCGACAGGGGGGATAGCCAAAAACATTCAGTACTTC. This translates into CAISQGSTGGIAKNIQYF.

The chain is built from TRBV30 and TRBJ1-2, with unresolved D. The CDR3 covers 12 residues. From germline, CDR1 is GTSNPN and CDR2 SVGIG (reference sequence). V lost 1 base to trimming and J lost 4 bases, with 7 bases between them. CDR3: CAWSGASYGYTF. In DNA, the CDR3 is TGTGCCTGGAGTGGGGCCAGCTATGGCTACACCTTC.

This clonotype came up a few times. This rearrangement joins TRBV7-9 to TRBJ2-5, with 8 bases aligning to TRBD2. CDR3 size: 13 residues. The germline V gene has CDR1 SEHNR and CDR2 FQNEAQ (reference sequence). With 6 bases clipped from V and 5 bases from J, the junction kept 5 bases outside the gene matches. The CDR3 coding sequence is TGTGCCAGCAGTAATAAGCGGGAGGAGACCCAGTACTTC. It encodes CASSNKREETQYF. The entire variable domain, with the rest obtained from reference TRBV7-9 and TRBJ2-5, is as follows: DTGVSQNPRHKITKRGQNVTFRCDPISEHNRLYWYRQTLGQGPEFLTYFQNEAQLEKSRLLSDRFSAERPKGSFSTLEIQRTEQGDSAMYLCASSNKREETQYFGPGTRLLVL.

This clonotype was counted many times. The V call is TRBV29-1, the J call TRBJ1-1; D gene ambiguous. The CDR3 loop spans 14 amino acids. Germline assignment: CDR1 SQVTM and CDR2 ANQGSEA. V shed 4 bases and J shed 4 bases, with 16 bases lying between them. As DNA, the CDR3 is TGCAGCGTTGGACTTGCGACCCTAGGCACTGAAGCTTTCTTT. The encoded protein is CSVGLATLGTEAFF.

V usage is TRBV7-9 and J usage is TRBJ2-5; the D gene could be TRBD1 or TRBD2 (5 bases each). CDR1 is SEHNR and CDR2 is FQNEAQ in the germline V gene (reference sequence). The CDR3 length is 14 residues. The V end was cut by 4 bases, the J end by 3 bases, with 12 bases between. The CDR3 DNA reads TGTGCCAGCAGCTCCCCGGGGCAAAAAGAGACCCAGTACTTC. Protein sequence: CASSSPGQKETQYF.

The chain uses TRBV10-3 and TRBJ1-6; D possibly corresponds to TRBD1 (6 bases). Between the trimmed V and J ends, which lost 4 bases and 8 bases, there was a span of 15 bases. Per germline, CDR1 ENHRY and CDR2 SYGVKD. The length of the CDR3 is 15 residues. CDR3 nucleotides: TGTGCCATCAGTGGGAGTACAAAGGGGGATTCACCCCTCCACTTT. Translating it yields CAISGSTKGDSPLHF.

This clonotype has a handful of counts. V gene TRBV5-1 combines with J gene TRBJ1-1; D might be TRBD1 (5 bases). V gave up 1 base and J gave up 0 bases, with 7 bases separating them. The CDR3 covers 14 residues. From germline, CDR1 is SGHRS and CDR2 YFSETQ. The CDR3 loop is CASSLTQVNTEAFF. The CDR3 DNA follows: TGCGCCAGCAGCTTGACACAGGTGAACACTGAAGCTTTCTTT.

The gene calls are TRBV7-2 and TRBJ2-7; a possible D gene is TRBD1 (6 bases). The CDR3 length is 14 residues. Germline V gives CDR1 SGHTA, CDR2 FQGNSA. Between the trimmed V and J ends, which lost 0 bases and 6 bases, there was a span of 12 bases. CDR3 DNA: TGTGCCAGCAGCTTAGCGCAGACAGGTAGCGAGCAGTACTTC. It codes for CASSLAQTGSEQYF.

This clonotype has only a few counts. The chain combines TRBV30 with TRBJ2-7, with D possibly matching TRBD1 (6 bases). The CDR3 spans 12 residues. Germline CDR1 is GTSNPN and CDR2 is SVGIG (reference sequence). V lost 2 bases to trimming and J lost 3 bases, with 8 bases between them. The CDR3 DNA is TGTGCCTGGAGTAGCAGGGGCTACGAGCAGTACTTC. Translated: CAWSSRGYEQYF.

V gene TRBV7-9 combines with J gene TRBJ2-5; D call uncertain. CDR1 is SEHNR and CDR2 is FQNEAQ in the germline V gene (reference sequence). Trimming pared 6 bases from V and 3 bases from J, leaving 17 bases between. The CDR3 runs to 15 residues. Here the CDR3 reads CASSFRTGLEETQYF. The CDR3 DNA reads TGTGCCAGCAGTTTTAGGACCGGGTTGGAAGAGACCCAGTACTTC.

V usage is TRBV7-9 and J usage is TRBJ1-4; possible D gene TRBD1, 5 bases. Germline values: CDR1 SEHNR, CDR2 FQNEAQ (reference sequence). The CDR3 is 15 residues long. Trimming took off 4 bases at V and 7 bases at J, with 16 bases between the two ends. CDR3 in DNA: TGTGCCAGCAGCTCCCCACAGGATCTTCCTGAAAAACTGTTTTTT. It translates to CASSSPQDLPEKLFF.

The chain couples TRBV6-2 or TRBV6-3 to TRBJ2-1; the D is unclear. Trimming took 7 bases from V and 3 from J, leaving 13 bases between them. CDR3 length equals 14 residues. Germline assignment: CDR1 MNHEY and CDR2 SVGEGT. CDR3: CASTHRSHYNEQFF. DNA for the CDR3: TGTGCCAGCACCCACCGATCACACTACAATGAGCAGTTCTTC.

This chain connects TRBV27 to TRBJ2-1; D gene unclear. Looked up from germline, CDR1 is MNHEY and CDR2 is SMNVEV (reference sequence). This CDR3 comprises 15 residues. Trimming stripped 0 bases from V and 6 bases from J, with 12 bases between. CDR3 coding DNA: TGTGCCAGCAGTTTATCCATGTTAGCTTCCAATGAGCAGTTCTTC. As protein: CASSLSMLASNEQFF.

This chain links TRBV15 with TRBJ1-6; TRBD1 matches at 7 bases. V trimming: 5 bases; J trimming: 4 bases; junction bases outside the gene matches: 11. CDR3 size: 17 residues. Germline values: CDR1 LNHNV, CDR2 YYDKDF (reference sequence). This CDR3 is CATSDDRDSLYNSPLHF. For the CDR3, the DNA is TGTGCCACCAGCGACGACCGGGACAGCCTTTATAATTCACCCCTCCACTTT.

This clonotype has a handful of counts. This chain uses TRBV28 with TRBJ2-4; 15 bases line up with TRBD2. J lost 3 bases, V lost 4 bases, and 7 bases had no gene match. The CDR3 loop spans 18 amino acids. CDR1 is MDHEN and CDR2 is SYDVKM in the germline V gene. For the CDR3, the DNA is TGTGCCAGCAGTTACTCTGGACTAGCGGGGGGGGTCAAAAACATTCAGTACTTC. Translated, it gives CASSYSGLAGGVKNIQYF.

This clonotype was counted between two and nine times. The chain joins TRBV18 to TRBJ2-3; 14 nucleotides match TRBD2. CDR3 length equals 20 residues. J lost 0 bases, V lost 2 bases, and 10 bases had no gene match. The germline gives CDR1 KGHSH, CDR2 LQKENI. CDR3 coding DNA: TGTGCCAGCTCACCAGGGACTAGCGGGAGTAGAGGATCCAGCACAGATACGCAGTATTTT. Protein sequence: CASSPGTSGSRGSSTDTQYF.